The next 19 T cell receptor beta chains were all read from a single sample in a study of technical replicates of blood from a few donors. Using immunoSEQ multiplex PCR, the repertoire was profiled, and TCRdb retains in-frame clones only, with some absent. The profile shows tens of thousands of clones, about 88% of them singletons. Sequencing was carried out using T cells isolated from PBMCs. The source is a human donor in good health.

The chain joins TRBV28 to TRBJ1-1; tentative D call: TRBD1 (5 bases). Germline CDR1 reads MDHEN; CDR2 reads SYDVKM. V was shortened by 3 bases and J by 1 base, with 15 bases between the two germline ends. There are 16 residues in the CDR3. The CDR3 region is CASSFPTVGGNTEAFF. For the CDR3, the DNA is TGTGCCAGCAGTTTCCCAACCGTCGGGGGGAACACTGAAGCTTTCTTT.

V is TRBV13 and J is TRBJ1-5; D may be TRBD1 (5 bases). CDR1 is PRHDT, CDR2 FYEKMQ, per germline (reference sequence). The CDR3 spans 13 residues. The ends were cut back, 6 bases at V and 3 bases at J, with 9 bases in the middle. CDR3 in DNA: TGTGCCAGCAGTTTGACAGTCAATCAGCCCCAGCATTTT. As protein: CASSLTVNQPQHF.

The chain joins TRBV7-2 to TRBJ2-3, with TRBD2 matching 8 bases. Germline V gives CDR1 SGHTA, CDR2 FQGNSA. The CDR3 totals 17 residues. V gave up 1 base and J gave up 0 bases; unmatched junction bases: 6. The chain's CDR3 is CASSLGLAGASTDTQYF. CDR3 DNA: TGTGCCAGCAGCTTAGGGCTAGCGGGCGCTAGCACAGATACGCAGTATTTT.

The rearrangement uses TRBV30 and TRBJ2-5; 7 bases align to TRBD2. V was clipped by 1 base and J by 9 bases; unmatched bases: 8. The CDR3 runs 13 residues. Germline V gene data show CDR1 as GTSNPN and CDR2 as SVGIG (reference sequence). In nucleotides, the CDR3 is TGTGCCTGGAGTGAAGGGTCCCGGGGGGCCCAGTACTTC. This translates into CAWSEGSRGAQYF.

This chain uses TRBV5-6 with TRBJ2-7, with 9 bases aligning to TRBD2. The junction had 3 bases not matched to a gene; V was cut back by 3 bases and J by 2 bases. This CDR3 is 14 amino acids long. Looked up from germline, CDR1 is SGHDT and CDR2 is YYEEEE. DNA of the CDR3: TGTGCCAGCAGCTCCGGACTAGCGCCCTACGAGCAGTACTTC. Translated: CASSSGLAPYEQYF. The variable domain in full, completed from reference TRBV5-6 and TRBJ2-7, reads DAGVTQSPTHLIKTRGQQVTLRCSPKSGHDTVSWYQQALGQGPQFIFQYYEEEERQRGNFPDRFSGHQFPNYSSELNVNALLLGDSALYLCASSSGLAPYEQYFGPGTRLTVT.

The V call is TRBV10-3, the J call TRBJ2-7, with D hard to call. The germline CDR1 and CDR2 sequences are ENHRY and SYGVKD. V was pared by 8 bases and J by 6 bases, with 14 bases between. The CDR3 has 12 residues. Here the CDR3 DNA reads TGTGCCATCTCTCGAGCTCCGGGCGAGCAGTACTTC. As protein: CAISRAPGEQYF.

This clone was recorded only once. V and J are TRBV29-1 and TRBJ1-1; D not resolved. The CDR3 sequence is 10 residues long. Between the trimmed V and J ends, which lost 5 bases and 9 bases, there was a span of 10 bases. CDR1 is SQVTM and CDR2 is ANQGSEA in the germline V gene. CDR3 bases: TGCAGCGTTCTCGACTATCAAGCTTTCTTT. It is translated as CSVLDYQAFF.

J is TRBJ2-1 and V is TRBV2, with D possibly matching TRBD2 (6 bases). Trimming took 9 bases from V and 6 from J, leaving 18 bases between them. The CDR3 is made up of 14 amino acids. The germline V gene encodes CDR1 SNHLY and CDR2 FYNNEI. The DNA of the CDR3 is TGTGCCAGTAATTCGTTGACTAGTTCCAATGAGCAGTTCTTC. It encodes CASNSLTSSNEQFF.

The chain joins TRBV25-1 to TRBJ2-7; 12 positions match TRBD2. The germline gives CDR1 MGHDK, CDR2 SYGVNS. There are 15 residues in the CDR3. Trimming cost V 5 bases and J 0 bases; bases outside gene matches: 2. The DNA for the CDR3 is TGTGCCAGCAGTCCGACTAGCGGGAGCTCCTACGAGCAGTACTTC. Its protein product is CASSPTSGSSYEQYF.

The rearrangement links TRBV7-9 to TRBJ2-5, with no clear D. This CDR3 has 12 amino acids. From germline, CDR1 is SEHNR and CDR2 FQNEAQ (reference sequence). Trimming shortened V by 5 bases and J by 3 bases, and 7 bases separated the two germline ends. CDR3 loop: CASSESKETQYF. In DNA, the CDR3 is TGTGCCAGCAGCGAGAGTAAAGAGACCCAGTACTTC.

This clone was detected once. J is TRBJ2-7 and V is TRBV27; 8 nucleotides match TRBD1. The CDR3 has 14 residues. With V trimmed by 4 bases and J by 1 base, 3 bases remained unmatched. CDR1 and CDR2 from the germline V gene are MNHEY and SMNVEV (reference sequence). DNA for the CDR3: TGTGCCAGCAGTTGGACAGGGCTATCCTACGAGCAGTACTTC. Translated, it gives CASSWTGLSYEQYF.

The V and J genes are TRBV7-2 and TRBJ1-2, with 9 bases matching TRBD1. CDR1 is SGHTA, CDR2 FQGNSA, per germline. CDR3 length equals 17 residues. V shed 2 bases, J shed 3 bases, and the junction held 10 bases outside the gene matches. In nucleotides, the CDR3 is TGTGCCAGCAGCTTATTAGCCCGCCGGGACAGGGACTATGGCTACACCTTC. Its translation is CASSLLARRDRDYGYTF.

The V call is TRBV5-1, the J call TRBJ2-2; D is ambiguous. Per the germline V gene, CDR1 is SGHRS and CDR2 is YFSETQ. The CDR3 extends over 11 amino acids. V shed 5 bases and J shed 6 bases, with 5 bases lying between them. The CDR3 nucleotides are TGCGCCAGCAGTTATCCCGGGGAGCTGTTTTTT. Residues: CASSYPGELFF.

The rearrangement uses TRBV27 and TRBJ1-2; tentative D call: TRBD1 (6 bases). CDR1 and CDR2 (germline): MNHEY, SMNVEV (reference sequence). V lost 7 bases to trimming and J lost 7 bases, with 37 bases between them. The CDR3 length is 20 residues. CDR3: CASTGYVPRQGQTGFRGYTF. The CDR3 DNA is TGTGCCAGCACGGGATATGTCCCGAGGCAAGGTCAAACAGGGTTTCGTGGCTACACCTTC.

This chain connects TRBV19 to TRBJ2-7; tentative D call: TRBD1 (5 bases). This CDR3 spans 15 amino acids. V dropped 10 bases and J dropped 3 bases, with 22 bases sitting between them. Germline CDR1 is LNHDA and CDR2 is SQIVND (reference sequence). CDR3 coding DNA: TGTGCCACTTCGTGGGGCAACTCCCTTAACTACGAGCAGTACTTC. Protein sequence: CATSWGNSLNYEQYF.

V usage is TRBV5-1 and J usage is TRBJ2-5, with 8 bases fitting TRBD1. There are 15 residues in the CDR3. The trim removed 2 bases at V and 3 bases at J, leaving 6 bases unmatched. Germline V gene lookup returns CDR1 SGHRS and CDR2 YFSETQ. CDR3 amino acids: CASSLTGTGEETQYF. CDR3 nucleotides: TGCGCCAGCAGCTTAACCGGGACAGGCGAAGAGACCCAGTACTTC.

This chain joins TRBV9 and TRBJ2-7; 8 bases fit TRBD1. Germline V gene lookup returns CDR1 SGDLS and CDR2 YYNGEE. This CDR3 is built from 16 residues. With 0 bases clipped from V and 5 bases from J, the junction kept 10 bases outside the gene matches. The CDR3 region is CASSVDSGQVVNEQYF. DNA for the CDR3: TGTGCCAGCAGCGTAGATTCGGGACAGGTCGTGAACGAGCAGTACTTC.

The chain employs TRBV27 and TRBJ2-7; D may be TRBD2 (6 bases). The length of the CDR3 is 16 residues. Per germline, CDR1 MNHEY and CDR2 SMNVEV (reference sequence). V was pared by 3 bases and J by 0 bases, with 15 bases between. CDR3: CASSFGAGLSSYEQYF. The CDR3 DNA follows: TGTGCCAGCAGTTTCGGGGCGGGACTTAGCTCCTACGAGCAGTACTTC.

This clone was seen just once. V is TRBV9 and J is TRBJ1-3, with a possible D match to TRBD1 (5 bases). The CDR3 contains 17 residues. Trimming took off 3 bases at V and 1 base at J, with 17 bases between the two ends. Germline loops: CDR1 SGDLS, CDR2 YYNGEE. CDR3 DNA sequence: TGTGCCAGCAGCGCGACCTCAGGGTCTTGGTCTGGAAACACCATATATTTT. It yields the protein CASSATSGSWSGNTIYF.